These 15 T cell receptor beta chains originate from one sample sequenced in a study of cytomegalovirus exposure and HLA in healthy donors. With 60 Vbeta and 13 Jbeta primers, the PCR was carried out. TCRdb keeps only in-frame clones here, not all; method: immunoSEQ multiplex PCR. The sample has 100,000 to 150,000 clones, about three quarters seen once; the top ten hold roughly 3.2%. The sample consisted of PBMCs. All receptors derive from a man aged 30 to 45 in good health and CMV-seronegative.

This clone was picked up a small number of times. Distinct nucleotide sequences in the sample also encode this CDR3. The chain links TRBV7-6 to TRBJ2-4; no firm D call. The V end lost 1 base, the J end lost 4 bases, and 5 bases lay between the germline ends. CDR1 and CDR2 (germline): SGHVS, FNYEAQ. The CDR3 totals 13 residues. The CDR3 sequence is CASSLGTKNIQYF. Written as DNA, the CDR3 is TGTGCCAGCAGCTTAGGTACAAAAAACATTCAGTACTTC.

CDR3 sequence (DNA): TGTGCCAGCACTAAGGACACAGGAACAAATCAGCCCCAGCATTTT. Translating it yields CASTKDTGTNQPQHF. The rearrangement links TRBV7-9 to TRBJ1-5; tentatively, D is TRBD1 (5 bases). Trimming removed 7 bases at V and 4 bases at J, with 17 bases between. Germline V gives CDR1 SEHNR, CDR2 FQNEAQ (reference sequence). The CDR3 contains 15 residues.

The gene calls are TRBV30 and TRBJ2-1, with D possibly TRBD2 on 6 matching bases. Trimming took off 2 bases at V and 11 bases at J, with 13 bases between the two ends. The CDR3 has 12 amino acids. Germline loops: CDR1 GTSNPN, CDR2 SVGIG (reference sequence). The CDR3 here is CAWSPLTSQQFF. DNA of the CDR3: TGTGCCTGGAGTCCCTTGACTAGTCAGCAGTTCTTC.

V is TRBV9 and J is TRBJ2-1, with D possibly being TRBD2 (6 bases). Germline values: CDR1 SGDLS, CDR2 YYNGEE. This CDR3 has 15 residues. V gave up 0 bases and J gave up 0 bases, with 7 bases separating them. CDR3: CASSVGGASYNEQFF. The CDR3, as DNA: TGTGCCAGCAGCGTAGGCGGGGCCTCCTACAATGAGCAGTTCTTC.

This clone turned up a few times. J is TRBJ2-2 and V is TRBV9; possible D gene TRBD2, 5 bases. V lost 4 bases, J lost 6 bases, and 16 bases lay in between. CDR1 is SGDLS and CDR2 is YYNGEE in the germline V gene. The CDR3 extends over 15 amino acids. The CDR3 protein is CASSPRDSASGELFF. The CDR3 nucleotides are TGTGCCAGCAGCCCCCGGGATTCCGCATCCGGGGAGCTGTTTTTT.

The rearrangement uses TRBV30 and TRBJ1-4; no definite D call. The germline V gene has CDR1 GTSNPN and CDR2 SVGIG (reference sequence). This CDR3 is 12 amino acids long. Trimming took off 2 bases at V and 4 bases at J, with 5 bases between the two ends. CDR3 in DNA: TGTGCCTGGAGTCAGGATAATGAAAAACTGTTTTTT. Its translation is CAWSQDNEKLFF. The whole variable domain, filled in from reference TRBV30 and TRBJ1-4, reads SQTIHQWPATLVQPVGSPLSLECTVEGTSNPNLYWYRQAAGRGLQLLFYSVGIGQISSEVPQNLSASRPQDRQFILSSKKLLLSDSGFYLCAWSQDNEKLFFGSGTQLSVL.

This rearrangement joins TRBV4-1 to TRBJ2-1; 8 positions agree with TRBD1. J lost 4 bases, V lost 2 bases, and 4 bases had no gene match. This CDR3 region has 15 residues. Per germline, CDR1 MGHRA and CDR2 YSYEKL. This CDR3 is CASSQRQGRYNEQFF. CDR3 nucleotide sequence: TGCGCCAGCAGCCAAAGACAGGGGAGGTACAATGAGCAGTTCTTC.

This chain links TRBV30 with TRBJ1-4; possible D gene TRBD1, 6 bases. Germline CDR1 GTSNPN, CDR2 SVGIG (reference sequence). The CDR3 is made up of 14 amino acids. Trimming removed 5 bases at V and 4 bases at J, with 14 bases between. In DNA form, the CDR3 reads TGTGCCTGGGCCCCGGGACAATTTAATGAAAAACTGTTTTTT. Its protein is CAWAPGQFNEKLFF.

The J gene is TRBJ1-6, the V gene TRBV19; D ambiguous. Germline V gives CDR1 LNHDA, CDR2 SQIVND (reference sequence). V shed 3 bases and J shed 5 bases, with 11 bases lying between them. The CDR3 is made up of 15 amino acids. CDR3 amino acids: CASSMRERDNSPLHF. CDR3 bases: TGTGCCAGTAGTATGAGGGAGAGGGATAATTCACCCCTCCACTTT.

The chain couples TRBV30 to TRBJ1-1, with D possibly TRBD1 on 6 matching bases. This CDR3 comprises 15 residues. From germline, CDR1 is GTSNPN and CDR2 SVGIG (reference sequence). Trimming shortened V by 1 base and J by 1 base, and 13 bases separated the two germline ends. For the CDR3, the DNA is TGTGCCTGGAGTGCCTGGACAGCGGCGAACACTGAAGCTTTCTTT. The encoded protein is CAWSAWTAANTEAFF.

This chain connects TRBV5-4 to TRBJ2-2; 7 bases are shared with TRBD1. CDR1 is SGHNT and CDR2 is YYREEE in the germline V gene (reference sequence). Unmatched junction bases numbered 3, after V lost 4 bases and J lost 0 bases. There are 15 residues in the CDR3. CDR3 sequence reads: CASSPGQSNTGELFF. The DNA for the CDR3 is TGTGCCAGCAGCCCGGGACAGTCGAACACCGGGGAGCTGTTTTTT.

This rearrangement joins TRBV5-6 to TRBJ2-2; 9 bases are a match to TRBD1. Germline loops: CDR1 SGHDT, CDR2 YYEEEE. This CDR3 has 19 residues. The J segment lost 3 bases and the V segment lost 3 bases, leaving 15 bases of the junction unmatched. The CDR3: CASSSRGTGSPEHTGELFF. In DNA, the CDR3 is TGTGCCAGCAGCTCCCGGGGGACAGGGTCACCAGAACACACCGGGGAGCTGTTTTTT. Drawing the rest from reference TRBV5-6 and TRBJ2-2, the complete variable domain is DAGVTQSPTHLIKTRGQQVTLRCSPKSGHDTVSWYQQALGQGPQFIFQYYEEEERQRGNFPDRFSGHQFPNYSSELNVNALLLGDSALYLCASSSRGTGSPEHTGELFFGEGSRLTVL.

CDR3 loop: CASSQALGTSGSYEQYF. The CDR3 coding sequence is TGTGCCAGCAGCCAGGCTCTCGGGACTAGCGGGAGTTACGAGCAGTACTTC. This chain uses TRBV4-2 with TRBJ2-7; 14 bases fit TRBD2. The germline gives CDR1 LGHNA, CDR2 YNFKEQ. With 3 bases clipped from V and 4 bases from J, the junction kept 8 bases outside the gene matches. The CDR3 runs 17 residues.

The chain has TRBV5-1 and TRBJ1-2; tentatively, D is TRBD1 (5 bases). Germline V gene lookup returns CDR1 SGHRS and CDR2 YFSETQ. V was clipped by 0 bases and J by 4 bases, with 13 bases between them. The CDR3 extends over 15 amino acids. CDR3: CASSLDGGSGYGYTF. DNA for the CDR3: TGCGCCAGCAGCTTGGACGGGGGGTCGGGCTATGGCTACACCTTC.

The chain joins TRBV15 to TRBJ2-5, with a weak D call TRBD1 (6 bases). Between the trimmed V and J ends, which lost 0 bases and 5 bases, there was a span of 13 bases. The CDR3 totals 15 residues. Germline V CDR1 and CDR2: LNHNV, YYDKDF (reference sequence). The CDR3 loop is CATSRDNAGEETQYF. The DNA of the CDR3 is TGTGCCACCAGCAGAGATAACGCAGGGGAGGAGACCCAGTACTTC.